This passage covers 10 T cell receptor beta chains from one sample sequenced in a study of monozygotic twins with inflammatory bowel disease. Using the 5' RACE reads, TCRdb records one entry per CDR3 protein without DNA. This sample's table reports roughly 150,000 distinct CDR3 sequences. Input material: blood. The origin of the receptors is a human donor with ulcerative colitis or Crohn's disease, or a healthy co-twin of an affected twin (not recorded which).

This chain links TRBV21-1 with TRBJ2-1. TRBV21-1 is deemed a pseudogene. This CDR3 is built from 19 residues. The CDR3 sequence: CASSKDGSCGRRLYNEQFF.

The gene calls are TRBV24-1 and TRBJ2-1; the TCRdb call, TRBD2, lacks DNA for checking. This CDR3 contains 17 residues. Germline V gene lookup returns CDR1 KGHDR and CDR2 SFDVKD. The CDR3 loop reads CATSDSPGLAGSNEQFF.

This chain connects TRBV6-5 to TRBJ2-1; checking the TCRdb D call of TRBD2 is not possible without DNA. The CDR3 spans 15 residues. CDR1 is MNHEY and CDR2 is SVGAGI in the germline V gene. The CDR3 loop is CASSYSLAGKNEQFF.

This chain joins TRBV7-9 and TRBJ2-1; TCRdb's D call of TRBD1 is untestable without DNA. The CDR3 has 16 amino acids. Germline CDR1 SEHNR, CDR2 FQNEAQ (reference sequence). The CDR3 sequence: CASSSPGRGSYNEQFF.

V usage is TRBV18 and J usage is TRBJ2-2; TCRdb indicates TRBD2, and absent DNA this call remains unverified. There are 17 residues in the CDR3. CDR1 and CDR2 from the germline V gene are KGHSH and LQKENI. CDR3 sequence reads: CASSPLAGPPNTGELFF.

The chain employs TRBV20-1 and TRBJ1-5. Germline assignment: CDR1 DFQATT and CDR2 SNEGSKA (reference sequence). The CDR3 has 14 amino acids. The CDR3 sequence: CSAPDREGNQPQHF.

CDR3 protein: CASSPPGWVGEQFF. The rearrangement joins TRBV18 to TRBJ2-1. This CDR3 has 14 amino acids. The germline V gene has CDR1 KGHSH and CDR2 LQKENI.

The genes are TRBV5-6 and TRBJ1-6. The CDR3 is 14 residues long. The germline V gene has CDR1 SGHDT and CDR2 YYEEEE. Here the CDR3 reads CASSLDQIRSPLHF.

The chain employs TRBV19 and TRBJ1-2; the D call from TCRdb, TRBD1, cannot be confirmed without DNA. In germline, CDR1 is LNHDA, CDR2 SQIVND (reference sequence). CDR3 length: 18 amino acids. CDR3 sequence reads: CASSKSRDRVRANYGYTF. The full variable domain, its missing parts supplied by reference TRBV19 and TRBJ1-2, is DGGITQSPKYLFRKEGQNVTLSCEQNLNHDAMYWYRQDPGQGLRLIYYSQIVNDFQKGDIAEGYSVSREKKESFPLTVTSAQKNPTAFYLCASSKSRDRVRANYGYTFGSGTRLTVV.

The chain is built from TRBV7-3 and TRBJ2-3. The CDR3 totals 14 residues. Looked up from germline, CDR1 is SGHTA and CDR2 is FQGTGA. CDR3 sequence: CASSLNRGTDTQYF.